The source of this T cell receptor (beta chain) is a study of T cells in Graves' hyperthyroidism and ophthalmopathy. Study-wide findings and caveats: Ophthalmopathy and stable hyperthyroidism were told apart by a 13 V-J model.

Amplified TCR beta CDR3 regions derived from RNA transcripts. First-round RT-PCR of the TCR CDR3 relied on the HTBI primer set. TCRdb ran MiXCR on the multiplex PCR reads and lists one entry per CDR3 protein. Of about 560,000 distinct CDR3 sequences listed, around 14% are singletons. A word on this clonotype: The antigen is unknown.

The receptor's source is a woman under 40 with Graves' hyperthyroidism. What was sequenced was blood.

The CDR3 sequence is CASPAAGGPTDTQYF. CDR3 bases: TGTGCCAGCCCTGCAGCGGGAGGGCCCACAGATACGCAGTATTTT. The chain employs TRBV7-9 and TRBJ2-3; 10 bases match TRBD2. Germline CDR1 reads SEHNR; CDR2 reads FQNEAQ (reference sequence). V gave up 8 bases and J gave up 2 bases; unmatched junction bases: 7. The CDR3 runs 15 residues.